Sequencing of this T cell receptor (beta chain) was carried out in a study of vaccination effects on CD4 cells after COVID-19. Study-wide context: The median interval between the second dose and post-vaccine sampling was 72 days.

In the case of this clone: Its antigen is as yet unknown.

Clones were read by immunoSEQ multiplex PCR, and TCRdb kept only the in-frame ones, dropping some. This sample yields about 64,000 clones, of which around four fifths are seen a single time; 2% belongs to the top ten. With the ViraFEST assay, the study expanded antigen-specific CD4+ T cells using viral peptide pools, then sequenced them. Subsequent to a culture period of about nine days, CD4+ T cells were isolated. Two-dose BNT162b2 or mRNA-1273 vaccination was given to participants. No vaccinee had earlier SARS-CoV-2 infection, and nucleocapsid antibodies were negative. A density of over 1.5 million PBMC per well was used; these cells were cultured with roughly 10 IU/ml IL-2 and roughly 10 ug/ml peptides. Half the medium was replaced with IL-2 medium on days 3 and 7. This CDR3 comprises 13 residues. The germline V gene has CDR1 MDHEN and CDR2 SYDVKM. Trimming took off 3 bases at V and 6 bases at J, with 11 bases between the two ends.

Sequenced material: CD4+ T cells from PBMCs cultured with HCoV-OC43 spike peptides, taken after COVID-19 vaccination. The sample's subset: HCoV-OC43 spike overlapping peptide pool stimulation. The sequence derives from a human donor who received a COVID-19 vaccine. The chain is built from TRBV28 and TRBJ1-2; D gene uncertain. The CDR3 is CASSLRQHDGYTF. The DNA for the CDR3 is TGTGCCAGCAGTTTGCGGCAACATGATGGCTACACCTTC.